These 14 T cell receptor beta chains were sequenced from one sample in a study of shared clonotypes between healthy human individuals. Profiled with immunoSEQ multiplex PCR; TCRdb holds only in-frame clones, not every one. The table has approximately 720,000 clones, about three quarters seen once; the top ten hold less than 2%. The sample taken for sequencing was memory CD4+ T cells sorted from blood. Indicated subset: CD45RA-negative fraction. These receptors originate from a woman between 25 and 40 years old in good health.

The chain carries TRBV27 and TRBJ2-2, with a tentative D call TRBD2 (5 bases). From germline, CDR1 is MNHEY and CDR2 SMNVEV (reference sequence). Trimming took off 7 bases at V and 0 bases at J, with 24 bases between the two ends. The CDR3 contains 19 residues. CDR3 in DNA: TGTGCCAGCATCTCTAAACTGGCGGGCGTACAATCGAACACCGGGGAGCTGTTTTTT. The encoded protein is CASISKLAGVQSNTGELFF.

CDR3 protein: CASSLAKGRAGELFF. CDR3 sequence (DNA): TGTGCCAGCAGCTTGGCTAAAGGGAGGGCCGGGGAGCTGTTTTTT. The chain employs TRBV5-6 and TRBJ2-2, with 7 positions matching TRBD2. J lost 6 bases, V lost 0 bases, and 5 bases had no gene match. CDR1 and CDR2 from the germline V gene are SGHDT and YYEEEE. This CDR3 has 15 amino acids.

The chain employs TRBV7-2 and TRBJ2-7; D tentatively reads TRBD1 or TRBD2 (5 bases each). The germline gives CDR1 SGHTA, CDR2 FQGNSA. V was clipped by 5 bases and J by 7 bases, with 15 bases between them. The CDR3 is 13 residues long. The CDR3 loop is CASSRGPPGEQYF. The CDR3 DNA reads TGTGCCAGCAGCAGGGGACCGCCTGGAGAGCAGTACTTC.

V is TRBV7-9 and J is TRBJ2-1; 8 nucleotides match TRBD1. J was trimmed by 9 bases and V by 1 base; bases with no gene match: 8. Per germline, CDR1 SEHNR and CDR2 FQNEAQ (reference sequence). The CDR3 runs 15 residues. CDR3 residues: CASSLGQGARGEQFF. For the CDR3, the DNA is TGTGCCAGCAGCTTAGGGCAGGGGGCGAGGGGTGAGCAGTTCTTC.

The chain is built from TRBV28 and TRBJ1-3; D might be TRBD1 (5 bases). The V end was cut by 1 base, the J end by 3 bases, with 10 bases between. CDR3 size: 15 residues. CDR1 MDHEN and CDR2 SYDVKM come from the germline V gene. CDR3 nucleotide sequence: TGTGCCAGCAGTTTATATCAGGGAGTTGGAAACACCATATATTTT. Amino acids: CASSLYQGVGNTIYF.

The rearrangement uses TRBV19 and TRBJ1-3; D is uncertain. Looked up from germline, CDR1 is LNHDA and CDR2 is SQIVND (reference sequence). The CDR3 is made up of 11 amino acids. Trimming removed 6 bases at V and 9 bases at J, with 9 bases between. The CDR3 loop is CASRMSGTIYF. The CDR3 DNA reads TGTGCCAGTAGAATGTCCGGCACCATATATTTT. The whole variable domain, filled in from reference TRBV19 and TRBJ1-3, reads DGGITQSPKYLFRKEGQNVTLSCEQNLNHDAMYWYRQDPGQGLRLIYYSQIVNDFQKGDIAEGYSVSREKKESFPLTVTSAQKNPTAFYLCASRMSGTIYFGEGSWLTVV.

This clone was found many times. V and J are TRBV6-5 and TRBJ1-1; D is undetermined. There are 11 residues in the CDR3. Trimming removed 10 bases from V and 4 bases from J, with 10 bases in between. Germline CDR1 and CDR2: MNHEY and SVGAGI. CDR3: CATSRGTEAFF. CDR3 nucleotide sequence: TGTGCCACCTCCCGGGGCACTGAAGCTTTCTTT.

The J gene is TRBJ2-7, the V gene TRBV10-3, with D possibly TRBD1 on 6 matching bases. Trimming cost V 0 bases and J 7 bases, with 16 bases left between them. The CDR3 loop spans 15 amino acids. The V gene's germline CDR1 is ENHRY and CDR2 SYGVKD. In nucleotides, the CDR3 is TGTGCCATCAGTGAGTCGGCCAGGGGTTTCGGGGAGCAGTACTTC. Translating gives CAISESARGFGEQYF.

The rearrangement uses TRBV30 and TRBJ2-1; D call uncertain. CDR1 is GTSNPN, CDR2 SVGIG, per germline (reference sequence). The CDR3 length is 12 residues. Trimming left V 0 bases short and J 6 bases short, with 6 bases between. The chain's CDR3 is CAWSVRGNEQFF. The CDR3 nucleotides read TGTGCCTGGAGTGTTCGCGGCAATGAGCAGTTCTTC.

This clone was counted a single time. The CDR3 DNA is TGCGCCAGCAGCCATGTTCAAATCAGGGGGGCTGGGAACACTGAAGCTTTCTTT. Protein: CASSHVQIRGAGNTEAFF. The chain has TRBV4-1 and TRBJ1-1; 7 positions agree with TRBD1. The ends lost 3 bases at V and 1 base at J; junction bases unmatched: 14. In germline, CDR1 is MGHRA, CDR2 YSYEKL. This CDR3 comprises 18 residues.

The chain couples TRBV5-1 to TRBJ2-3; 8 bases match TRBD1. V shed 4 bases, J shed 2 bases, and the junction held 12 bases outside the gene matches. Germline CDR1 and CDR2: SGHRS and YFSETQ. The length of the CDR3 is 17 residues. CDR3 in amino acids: CASSRSGTGLSTDTQYF. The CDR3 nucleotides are TGCGCCAGCAGCCGCTCCGGGACAGGACTCTCCACAGATACGCAGTATTTT.

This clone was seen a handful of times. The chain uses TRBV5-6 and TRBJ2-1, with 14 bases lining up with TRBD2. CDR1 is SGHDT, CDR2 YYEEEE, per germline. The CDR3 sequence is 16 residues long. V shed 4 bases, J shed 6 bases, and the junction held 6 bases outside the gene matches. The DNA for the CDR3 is TGTGCCAGCAGCCAGGGACTAGCGGGAGTAAGCAATGAGCAGTTCTTC. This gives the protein CASSQGLAGVSNEQFF.

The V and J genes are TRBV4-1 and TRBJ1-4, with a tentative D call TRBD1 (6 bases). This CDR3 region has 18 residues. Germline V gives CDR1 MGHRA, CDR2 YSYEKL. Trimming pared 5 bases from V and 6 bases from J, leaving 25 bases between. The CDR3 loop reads CASSSLHPSQGRDEKLFF. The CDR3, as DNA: TGCGCCAGCAGCTCCCTTCACCCCAGTCAGGGGCGGGATGAAAAACTGTTTTTT.

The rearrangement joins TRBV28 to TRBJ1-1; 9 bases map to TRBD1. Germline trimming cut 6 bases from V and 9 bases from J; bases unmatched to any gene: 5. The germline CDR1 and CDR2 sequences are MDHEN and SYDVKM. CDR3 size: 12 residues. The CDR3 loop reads CASSLGQGQAFF. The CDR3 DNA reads TGTGCCAGCAGCCTTGGACAGGGGCAAGCTTTCTTT.